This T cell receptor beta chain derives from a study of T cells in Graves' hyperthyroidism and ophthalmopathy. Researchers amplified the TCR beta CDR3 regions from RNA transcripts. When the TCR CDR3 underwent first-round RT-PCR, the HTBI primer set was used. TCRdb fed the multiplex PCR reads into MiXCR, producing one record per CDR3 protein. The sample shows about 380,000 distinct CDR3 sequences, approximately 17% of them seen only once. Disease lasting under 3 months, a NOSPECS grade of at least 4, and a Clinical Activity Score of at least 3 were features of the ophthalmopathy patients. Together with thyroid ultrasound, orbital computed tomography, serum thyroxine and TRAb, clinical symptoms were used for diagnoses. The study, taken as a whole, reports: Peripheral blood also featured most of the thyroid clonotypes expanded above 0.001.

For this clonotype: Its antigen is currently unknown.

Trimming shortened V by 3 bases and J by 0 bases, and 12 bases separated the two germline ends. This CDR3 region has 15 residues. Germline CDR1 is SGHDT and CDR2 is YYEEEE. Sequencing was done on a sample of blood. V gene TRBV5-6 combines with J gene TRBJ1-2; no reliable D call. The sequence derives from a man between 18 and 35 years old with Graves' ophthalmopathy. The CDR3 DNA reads TGTGCCAGCAGCTCCGGCCCCTCAACTAACTATGGCTACACCTTC. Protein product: CASSSGPSTNYGYTF.